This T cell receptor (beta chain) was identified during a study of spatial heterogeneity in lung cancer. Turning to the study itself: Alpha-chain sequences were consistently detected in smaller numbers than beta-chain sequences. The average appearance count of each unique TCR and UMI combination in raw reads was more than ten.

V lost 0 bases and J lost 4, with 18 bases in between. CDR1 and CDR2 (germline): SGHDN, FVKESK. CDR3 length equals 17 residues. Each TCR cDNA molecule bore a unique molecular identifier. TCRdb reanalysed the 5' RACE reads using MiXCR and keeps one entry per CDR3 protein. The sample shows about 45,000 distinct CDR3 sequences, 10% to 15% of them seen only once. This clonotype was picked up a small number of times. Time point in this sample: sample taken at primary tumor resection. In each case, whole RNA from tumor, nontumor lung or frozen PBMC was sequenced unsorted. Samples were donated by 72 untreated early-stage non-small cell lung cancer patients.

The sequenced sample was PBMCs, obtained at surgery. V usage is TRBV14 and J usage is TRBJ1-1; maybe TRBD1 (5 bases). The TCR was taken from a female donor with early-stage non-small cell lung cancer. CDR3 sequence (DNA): TGTGCCAGCAGCCAAGACTGGGGCCGGGCAGGGTTCACTGAAGCTTTCTTT. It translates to CASSQDWGRAGFTEAFF.